The 17 T cell receptor beta chains below all came from one sample that was sequenced in a study of Graves' ophthalmopathy and Graves' hyperthyroidism. Amplified TCR beta CDR3 regions were obtained using RNA transcripts as template. Amplification began with first-round RT-PCR using HTBI primers, then second-round multiplex PCR was performed. TCRdb called the multiplex PCR reads again in MiXCR, with one record for every CDR3 protein. The table lists over 450,000 distinct CDR3 sequences, about 15% of them singletons. The sample comprised blood. These receptors all come from a woman aged 25 to 45 with Graves' ophthalmopathy.

Here the CDR3 DNA reads TGTGCCAGCTCACCCCGCTGGGAGAATAATTCACCCCTCCACTTT. Its translation: CASSPRWENNSPLHF. The chain combines TRBV18 with TRBJ1-6; no clear D. Germline loops: CDR1 KGHSH, CDR2 LQKENI. The length of the CDR3 is 15 residues. V was cut by 3 bases and J by 5 bases, with 11 bases left in between.

The sample holds a few counts of this clonotype. This chain links TRBV4-1 with TRBJ1-1, with D unclear. The CDR3 sequence is 14 residues long. The germline V gene has CDR1 MGHRA and CDR2 YSYEKL. V shed 1 base and J shed 2 bases, with 8 bases lying between them. The CDR3 DNA follows: TGCGCCAGCAGCCAAGCCGCCACAAACACTGAAGCTTTCTTT. This encodes CASSQAATNTEAFF.

This clonotype was detected ten times or more. The chain joins TRBV6-1 to TRBJ2-7; unclear D gene. Germline V lookup: CDR1 MNHNS, CDR2 SASEGT. The CDR3 sequence is 15 residues long. Trimming stripped 0 bases from V and 0 bases from J, with 9 bases between. CDR3 loop: CASSEALQSSYEQYF. The CDR3 DNA is TGTGCCAGCAGTGAAGCGCTGCAGAGCTCCTACGAGCAGTACTTC.

This clonotype was recorded at least ten times. This chain uses TRBV20-1 with TRBJ2-5, with D possibly being TRBD1 or TRBD2 (5 bases each). The germline gives CDR1 DFQATT, CDR2 SNEGSKA (reference sequence). V was clipped by 2 bases and J by 4 bases, with 11 bases between them. This CDR3 is 13 amino acids long. The CDR3 coding sequence is TGCAGTGCTAGACCCCCTGGGGGAGAGACCCAGTACTTC. Its protein is CSARPPGGETQYF.

This clonotype has at least ten counts. This chain links TRBV5-1 with TRBJ1-1, with D possibly matching TRBD1 (5 bases). The length of the CDR3 is 14 residues. Germline CDR1 is SGHRS and CDR2 is YFSETQ. V dropped 6 bases and J dropped 0 bases, with 12 bases sitting between them. In DNA, the CDR3 is TGCGCCAGCAACCCCGGGACGGTGAACACTGAAGCTTTCTTT. Amino acid sequence: CASNPGTVNTEAFF.

This clonotype showed up many times. The chain combines TRBV7-9 with TRBJ1-1; D is unresolved. CDR1 SEHNR and CDR2 FQNEAQ come from the germline V gene (reference sequence). The CDR3 has 12 residues. Trimming shortened V by 10 bases and J by 0 bases, and 9 bases separated the two germline ends. The CDR3 DNA reads TGTGCCACTCAGGTTTTGAACACTGAAGCTTTCTTT. Protein: CATQVLNTEAFF.

This clonotype has a count of ten or more. The chain couples TRBV7-8 to TRBJ2-7, with 7 bases lining up with TRBD2. The CDR3 extends over 14 amino acids. Trimming at V came to 2 bases and at J to 4 bases, leaving 5 bases not matched to a gene. Germline V lookup: CDR1 SGHVS, CDR2 FQNEAQ. CDR3 amino acids: CASSLLAAPYEQYF. The CDR3 DNA is TGTGCCAGCAGCTTACTAGCGGCTCCTTACGAGCAGTACTTC.

This clonotype was picked up many times. The V gene is TRBV28, the J gene TRBJ1-2; the match to TRBD1 covers 7 bases. The length of the CDR3 is 13 residues. Trimming at V came to 5 bases and at J to 7 bases, leaving 7 bases not matched to a gene. Germline assignment: CDR1 MDHEN and CDR2 SYDVKM. CDR3 sequence: CASSPRQGLGYTF. CDR3 in DNA: TGTGCCAGCAGTCCCAGACAGGGTCTTGGCTACACCTTC.

This clonotype has a count of ten or more. The chain combines TRBV29-1 with TRBJ1-1, with D unclear. In germline, CDR1 is SQVTM, CDR2 ANQGSEA. The V and J ends lost 3 bases and 4 bases respectively, with 6 bases between them. The CDR3 spans 11 residues. The CDR3 here is CSVDEFTEAFF. CDR3 coding DNA: TGCAGCGTTGACGAATTCACTGAAGCTTTCTTT.

This clonotype was seen at least ten times. The chain joins TRBV12-3 or TRBV12-4 to TRBJ2-7; D is ambiguous. This CDR3 spans 11 amino acids. V lost 6 bases to trimming and J lost 2 bases, with 5 bases between them. Here the CDR3 DNA reads TGTGCCAGCAGAATCGCCTACGAGCAGTACTTC. Its translation: CASRIAYEQYF.

This clonotype was recorded at least ten times. The chain joins TRBV12-3 or TRBV12-4 to TRBJ2-2; 7 positions agree with TRBD2. The CDR3 runs to 16 residues. Losses at the gene ends were 6 bases for V and 1 base for J; bases not matched to a gene: 8. The CDR3 region has the DNA TGTGCCAGCAGCGGCCGGGGGGACCTGAACACCGGGGAGCTGTTTTTT. Translating gives CASSGRGDLNTGELFF.

With respect to this clonotype: Being one base from a much bigger clone, this may be a read error. The V and J genes are TRBV5-1 and TRBJ1-1; 9 bases fit TRBD1. The J segment lost 3 bases and the V segment lost 4 bases, leaving 7 bases of the junction unmatched. This CDR3 has 15 amino acids. Germline V gene lookup returns CDR1 SGHRS and CDR2 YFSETQ. CDR3 sequence: CASSIQGQGYTEAFF. The DNA for the CDR3 is TGCGCCAGCAGCATCCAAGGACAGGGGTACACTGAAGCTTTCTTT.

This clonotype was observed at least ten times. The CDR3 DNA follows: TGTGCTAGTGGGGATATCACTGAAGCTTTCTTT. It specifies CASGDITEAFF. This chain links TRBV12-5 with TRBJ1-1; D ambiguous. CDR3 length equals 11 residues. Between the trimmed V and J ends, which lost 6 bases and 4 bases, there was a span of 6 bases. Per the germline V gene, CDR1 is LGHNT and CDR2 is FRNRAP.

In its sample, this clonotype was seen a few times. V is TRBV25-1 and J is TRBJ1-2; D is unresolved. The CDR3 runs to 12 residues. Trimming took off 1 base at V and 7 bases at J, with 7 bases between the two ends. Germline loops: CDR1 MGHDK, CDR2 SYGVNS. The CDR3 sequence: CASSESPGGYTF. The CDR3 bases are TGTGCCAGCAGTGAATCTCCGGGTGGCTACACCTTC.

In this sample, this clonotype turned up a few times. The V gene is TRBV18, the J gene TRBJ2-7, with 8 bases that match TRBD1. V shed 0 bases and J 4 bases; nucleotides not matched to a gene: 5. Germline V CDR1 and CDR2: KGHSH, LQKENI. The length of the CDR3 is 15 residues. CDR3 sequence: CASSPPTDRGYEQYF. The CDR3 nucleotides read TGTGCCAGCTCACCACCCACCGACAGGGGTTACGAGCAGTACTTC.

V and J are TRBV6-1 and TRBJ1-2; D remains unclear. The V gene's germline CDR1 is MNHNS and CDR2 SASEGT. The CDR3 sequence is 14 residues long. The V end lost 7 bases, the J end lost 4 bases, and 16 bases lay between the germline ends. The CDR3 bases are TGTGCCAGCACCCACGGGGATAGGGCCTATGGCTACACCTTC. Translated: CASTHGDRAYGYTF.

This clonotype was detected ten times or more. The chain links TRBV6-1 to TRBJ1-1; D possibly corresponds to TRBD1 (5 bases). V lost 3 bases and J 3 bases, leaving 23 bases between the germline ends. The germline V gene encodes CDR1 MNHNS and CDR2 SASEGT. CDR3 size: 18 residues. The CDR3 loop is CASSEGYWTRKSDTEAFF. CDR3 bases: TGTGCCAGCAGTGAGGGATATTGGACACGTAAGTCTGACACTGAAGCTTTCTTT.